The sequence of this T cell receptor beta chain was determined in a study of early stage breast cancer tumors. Study information: Roughly 9.4-fold was the mean read coverage per sample. General study points: In 14 of 16 patients, blood comparison separated tumor from normal breast. Functional markers like CD4, CD8 and FOXP3 were missed in bulk sequencing. Most shared enriched TCRB sequences were commonly generated ones.

Points on this clone: Its antigen remains unidentified.

Only in-frame clones appear in the TCRdb table, and some are missing; sequencing was by immunoSEQ multiplex PCR. The sample has more than 65,000 clones, 65% to 85% seen once. Input material: blood. The TCR originated in a person aged 35-50 years with breast cancer.

For the CDR3, the DNA is TGCGCCAGCAGAATCCGGGACAGGGCCGAGGGAGATACGCAGTATTTT. Protein product: CASRIRDRAEGDTQYF. The chain carries TRBV5-1 and TRBJ2-3; 9 bases are a match to TRBD1. From germline, CDR1 is SGHRS and CDR2 YFSETQ. The V and J ends lost 5 bases and 5 bases, in that order; junction bases with no gene match: 12. The CDR3 totals 16 residues.